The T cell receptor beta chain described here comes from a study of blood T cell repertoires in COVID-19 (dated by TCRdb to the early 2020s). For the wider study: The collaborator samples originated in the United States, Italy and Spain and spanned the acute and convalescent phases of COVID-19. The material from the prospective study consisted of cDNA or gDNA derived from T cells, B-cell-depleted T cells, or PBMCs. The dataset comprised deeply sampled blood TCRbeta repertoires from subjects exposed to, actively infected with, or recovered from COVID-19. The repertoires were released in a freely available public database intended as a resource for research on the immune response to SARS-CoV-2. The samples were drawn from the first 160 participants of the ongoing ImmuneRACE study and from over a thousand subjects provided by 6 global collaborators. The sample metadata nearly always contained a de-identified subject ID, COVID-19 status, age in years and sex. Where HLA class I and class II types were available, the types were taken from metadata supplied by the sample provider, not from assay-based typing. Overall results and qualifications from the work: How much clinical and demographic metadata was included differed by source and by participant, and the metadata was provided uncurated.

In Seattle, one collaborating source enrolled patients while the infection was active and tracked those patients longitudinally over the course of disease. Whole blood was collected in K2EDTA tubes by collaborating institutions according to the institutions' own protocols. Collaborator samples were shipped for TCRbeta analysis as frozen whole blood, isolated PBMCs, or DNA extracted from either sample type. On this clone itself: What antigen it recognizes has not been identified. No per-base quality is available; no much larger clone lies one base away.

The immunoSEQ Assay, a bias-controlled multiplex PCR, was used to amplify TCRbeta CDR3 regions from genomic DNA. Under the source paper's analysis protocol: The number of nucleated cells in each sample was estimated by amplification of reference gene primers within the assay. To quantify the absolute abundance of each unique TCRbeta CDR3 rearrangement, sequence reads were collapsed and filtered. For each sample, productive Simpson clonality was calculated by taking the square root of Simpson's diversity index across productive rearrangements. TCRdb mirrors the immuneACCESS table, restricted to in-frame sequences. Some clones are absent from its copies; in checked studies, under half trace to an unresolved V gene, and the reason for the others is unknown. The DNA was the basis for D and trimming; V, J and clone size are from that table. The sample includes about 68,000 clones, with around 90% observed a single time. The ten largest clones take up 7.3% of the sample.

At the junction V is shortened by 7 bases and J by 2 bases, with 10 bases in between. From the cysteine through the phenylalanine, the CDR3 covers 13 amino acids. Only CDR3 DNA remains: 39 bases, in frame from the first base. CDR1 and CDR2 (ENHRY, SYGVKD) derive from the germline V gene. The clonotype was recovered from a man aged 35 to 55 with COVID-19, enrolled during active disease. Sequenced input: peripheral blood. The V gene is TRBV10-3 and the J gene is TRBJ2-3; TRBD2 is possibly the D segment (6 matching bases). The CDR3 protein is CAITGGATDTQYF. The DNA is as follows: TGTGCCATCACGGGCGGGGCCACAGATACGCAGTATTTT.